The present T cell receptor beta chain was sequenced within a study of spatial heterogeneity in lung cancer (dated by TCRdb to between 2018 and 2021). The study in broad terms: Beta-chain transcripts were consistently detected in greater numbers than alpha-chain transcripts, which likely reflected higher beta-chain transcript abundance. At surgery, both alpha and beta chains were TCR-sequenced in over 200 tumor regions, approximately 64 matched nontumor lung samples and around 50 PBMC samples. Nonsynonymous mutation counts, determined by whole-exome sequencing of tumor tissue, were related to TCR repertoire features. The study quantitatively compared TCR alpha and beta repertoires across multiple tumor regions, matched nontumor lung and blood in non-small cell lung cancer. In the raw uncorrected reads, each unique combination of TCR and UMI appeared more than ten times on average. TCR transcript counts in tumor regions correlated strongly with a T cell transcriptional module score from matched bulk RNA-seq. Beyond this particular receptor, the publication reports: Estimated TCR-seq coverage of tumor T cells was only roughly 7% for alpha chains and about 12% for beta chains. Additional single-cell paired TCR alpha and beta sequencing was considered necessary to confirm, at a functional level, the hypothesis that regional TCRs recognize regional mutations. A correlation was observed between the number of expanded intratumoral alpha and beta TCRs and the tumor nonsynonymous mutation count. The count of ubiquitous expanded TCRs correlated with the count of ubiquitous nonsynonymous mutations, and the count of regional expanded TCRs correlated with the count of regional nonsynonymous mutations.

The intended sense of this specimen's time point label: sample taken at primary tumor resection. Samples were obtained from approximately 77 patients with early-stage, untreated non-small cell lung cancer from the lung TRACERx cohort. For TCR sequencing, whole RNA was extracted from tumor and nontumor lung tissue, or from cryopreserved PBMC samples, and no cell sorting was done. Patients were selected for TCR sequencing only if sufficient RNA was available from at least two tumor regions. Tumor and adjacent nontumor lung specimens were reviewed by a lung pathologist before selection. The sample holds a few counts of this clonotype. What this receptor recognizes is not known. Per-base quality was not reported, and no clone a single base away is much larger than it. Library preparation employed 5' RACE. This sample was sequenced with a NextSeq 500. In the TCR library protocol, a unique molecular identifier was attached to each TCR cDNA molecule so that PCR and sequencing errors could be corrected. For the original study's pipeline: TCR identification, UMI-based error correction and CDR3 extraction were all carried out with Decombinator tools. TCRs above a frequency of 2 per 1,000, corresponding to the top 1% of the tumor frequency distribution, were defined as expanded. Expanded tumor TCRs statistically deemed absent (corrected P<0.05) from at least one tumor region were classed as regional, and all other expanded tumor TCRs were classed as ubiquitous. Renyi diversity was computed with the R vegan package after each repertoire had been subsampled 100 times to 5,000 TCRs. To build CDR3 similarity networks, amino acid triplet string-kernel similarity was used, and CDR3s were connected when their pairwise similarity was above 0.82. In TCRdb, the public reads were trimmed at Q25 with fastp and aligned with MiXCR, with productive beta chains retained. Merged by CDR3 protein, the rows form single entries marked with the most common genes and DNA. The V and J calls follow TCRdb's processing rather than the paper's. This sample is represented by 6,500 to 7,500 distinct CDR3 sequences; 6% to 9% of them were singletons. Together, the top ten hold 8% to 9% of the sample.

This TCR came from a male donor with early-stage non-small cell lung cancer. Here the sequenced sample was lung tumor tissue, taken at surgery.

In nucleotides, the sequence is TGCGCCAGCAGTGCCGCGGGGAGCACAGATACGCAGTATTTT. Translated, it reads CASSAAGSTDTQYF. The rearranged segments are TRBV10-1 and TRBJ2-3; TRBD2 is possibly the D segment (6 matching bases). Reading the germline V gene (reference sequence) gives CDR1 WNHNN and CDR2 SYGVQD. Relative to germline, V is 4 bases shorter and J is 0 bases shorter, with 8 bases between their ends. The CDR3, from cysteine to phenylalanine, totals 14 residues. The entry retains the CDR3 DNA only, 42 bases that are in frame from base 1.